This T cell receptor (beta chain) emerged from a study of blood T cell repertoires in COVID-19. Across the whole study: Samples representing acute and convalescent COVID-19 were sourced from the United States, Italy and Spain. PBMCs, B-cell-depleted T cells, or T cells provided the cDNA or gDNA that made up the material.

Trimming pared 10 bases from V and 4 bases from J, leaving 14 bases between. Germline V gene sequence: CDR1 MGHDK, CDR2 SYGVNS. The CDR3 sequence is 13 residues long. Authors' analysis steps: From reference gene primer amplification, estimates of nucleated cell counts were derived. The repertoire was sequenced with immunoSEQ multiplex PCR; TCRdb's copy has only in-frame clones and lacks some. The V and J calls and the clone size are those of that table, but D and trimming were determined from the DNA. Here the sample spans 80,000 to 100,000 clones, around 90% being singletons. Sequences were obtained from peripheral blood. This chain connects TRBV25-1 to TRBJ1-5; D is unresolved. This TCR was recovered from a woman aged 50 to 60 with active or convalescent COVID-19. CDR3 residues: CATRGLGNQPQHF. The CDR3 region has the DNA TGTGCCACCCGGGGTCTTGGGAATCAGCCCCAGCATTTT.